What follows describes a single TCR beta chain. Assay used: immunoSEQ multiplex PCR; TCRdb lists only in-frame clones, some missing. The sample includes around 62,000 clones, less than 95% of them seen just once. This specimen comes from a study of T cell changes during pregnancy in multiple sclerosis. V dropped 1 base and J dropped 5; count of bases not matched to a gene: 8. The germline gives CDR1 SEHNR, CDR2 FQNEAQ (reference sequence). The CDR3 has 16 amino acids. This specimen was peripheral blood, taken in the second trimester of pregnancy. The rearrangement joins TRBV7-9 to TRBJ2-1, with TRBD1 matching over 7 bases. This clonotype originated in a female donor in good health, enrolled as a control in a pregnancy study. The CDR3 nucleotides read TGTGCCAGCAGCTTAGATACAGGGGAGTCAAACAATGAGCAGTTCTTC. Its protein is CASSLDTGESNNEQFF.